These 21 T cell receptor beta chains were sequenced from one sample in a study of shared clonotypes between healthy human individuals (dated by TCRdb to the early 2020s). The library was produced with the immunoSEQ multiplex PCR assay. TCRdb re-hosts the immuneACCESS table, in-frame sequences only. Its copies lack some clones; in the studies checked, an unresolved V gene accounts for under half of them, and the cause for the rest is not known. The sample profile shows hundreds of thousands of clones; roughly 98% of them were found once. Around 0.3% of the sample is held by the ten biggest clonotypes. CD8 naive samples were obtained by positive selection for CCR7 among CD45RO-negative cells, yielding a CD45RA+CCR7+ population from which TemRA cells were excluded. The sample comprised naive CD8+ T cells sorted from blood. The sample's cell subset or site label, in plain terms: CD45RA+CCR7+. The receptors stem from a man aged 25 to 40 in good health.

The V gene is TRBV29-1, the J gene TRBJ2-3; unclear D gene. The ends were cut back, 7 bases at V and 0 bases at J, with 17 bases in the middle. CDR1 is SQVTM and CDR2 is ANQGSEA in the germline V gene. This CDR3 spans 15 amino acids. CDR3: CSASGESTSTDTQYF. The CDR3 coding sequence is TGCAGCGCCTCTGGCGAGAGCACAAGCACAGATACGCAGTATTTT.

V usage is TRBV27 and J usage is TRBJ2-7; no clear D gene. V was trimmed by 1 base and J by 4 bases, leaving 8 bases between them. Per germline, CDR1 MNHEY and CDR2 SMNVEV (reference sequence). CDR3 size: 13 residues. The CDR3 nucleotides are TGTGCCAGCAGTTTATTCCTAGGGTACGAGCAGTACTTC. Its protein product is CASSLFLGYEQYF.

CDR3 nucleotide sequence: TGTGCCAGCAGCCGGCGGCGGGAGATTAGCTACGAGCAGTACTTC. It codes for CASSRRREISYEQYF. V gene TRBV13 combines with J gene TRBJ2-7, with 7 positions matching TRBD2. Germline trimming cut 5 bases from V and 3 bases from J; bases unmatched to any gene: 10. CDR1 and CDR2 from the germline V gene are PRHDT and FYEKMQ (reference sequence). The CDR3 is 15 residues long.

This sequence joins TRBV30 and TRBJ2-2; 8 bases are a match to TRBD1. Germline CDR1 is GTSNPN and CDR2 is SVGIG (reference sequence). The CDR3 is made up of 16 amino acids. V shed 3 bases, J shed 4 bases, and the junction held 10 bases outside the gene matches. The DNA of the CDR3 is TGTGCCTGGAGGCCCATCGGACAGGGTGGCACCGGGGAGCTGTTTTTT. Amino acid sequence: CAWRPIGQGGTGELFF.

The chain carries TRBV7-9 and TRBJ1-1; maybe TRBD1 (6 bases). This CDR3 comprises 13 residues. Germline V lookup: CDR1 SEHNR, CDR2 FQNEAQ (reference sequence). The V and J ends lost 7 bases and 4 bases respectively, with 13 bases between them. The CDR3 here is CASNSGARTEAFF. The DNA for the CDR3 is TGTGCCAGCAACTCGGGGGCTCGCACTGAAGCTTTCTTT.

J is TRBJ2-1 and V is TRBV7-6; D perhaps matches TRBD1 (6 bases). The V and J ends lost 3 bases and 7 bases respectively, with 19 bases between them. The CDR3 has 16 residues. Germline CDR1 reads SGHVS; CDR2 reads FNYEAQ. Written as DNA, the CDR3 is TGTGCCAGCAGCTTCCCTTCCGACAGGCTAGGGAATGAGCAGTTCTTC. It translates to CASSFPSDRLGNEQFF.

The chain is built from TRBV11-2 and TRBJ2-7; a possible D gene is TRBD1 (6 bases). This CDR3 spans 13 amino acids. Between the trimmed V and J ends, which lost 5 bases and 6 bases, there was a span of 14 bases. Germline CDR1 reads SGHAT; CDR2 reads FQNNGV. In nucleotides, the CDR3 is TGTGCCAGCAGCCTGGGGGCTGCTGGCGAGCAGTACTTC. Encoded protein: CASSLGAAGEQYF.

The CDR3 bases are TGTGCCAGCAGTTTTAGCATTCTCAATGAGCAGTTCTTC. Translated, it gives CASSFSILNEQFF. The V and J genes are TRBV27 and TRBJ2-1; D unresolved. Trimming shortened V by 3 bases and J by 6 bases, and 9 bases separated the two germline ends. This CDR3 has 13 residues. Looked up from germline, CDR1 is MNHEY and CDR2 is SMNVEV (reference sequence).

The V call is TRBV4-1, the J call TRBJ2-7; 9 nucleotides align to TRBD2. CDR3 size: 17 residues. The junction had 10 bases not matched to a gene; V was cut back by 1 base and J by 3 bases. CDR1 and CDR2 (germline): MGHRA, YSYEKL. CDR3 nucleotides: TGCGCCAGCAGCCAAGGGGGGGCGACTAGCGGTTTCTACGAGCAGTACTTC. Translating gives CASSQGGATSGFYEQYF.

This clone has just one count. The V and J genes are TRBV23-1 and TRBJ1-5, with 7 nucleotides matching TRBD1. TRBV23-1 is identified as an open reading frame with a role that is uncertain. The length of the CDR3 is 20 residues. V lost 6 bases, J lost 1 base, and 21 bases stayed unmatched. The CDR3: CASRTSGTAHGMRSNQPQHF. The CDR3 DNA sequence: TGCGCCAGCAGAACCTCCGGGACAGCACACGGGATGCGGAGCAATCAGCCCCAGCATTTT.

The rearrangement links TRBV7-9 to TRBJ2-7; no definite D call. CDR1 is SEHNR and CDR2 is FQNEAQ in the germline V gene (reference sequence). V lost 5 bases, J lost 2 bases, and 13 bases lay in between. The CDR3 is made up of 14 amino acids. The CDR3 loop reads CASSQGLTAYEQYF. CDR3 nucleotide sequence: TGTGCCAGCAGCCAAGGGTTAACAGCCTACGAGCAGTACTTC.

CDR3 residues: CASSWGADSGYF. For the CDR3, the DNA is TGTGCCAGCAGTTGGGGGGCCGACTCGGGGTACTTC. The chain employs TRBV28 and TRBJ2-7; D assignment may be TRBD1 or TRBD2 (6 bases each). The V gene's germline CDR1 is MDHEN and CDR2 SYDVKM. This CDR3 region has 12 residues. Trimming shortened V by 4 bases and J by 12 bases, and 16 bases separated the two germline ends.

CDR3 sequence reads: CASSSPPKAGADNEQFF. The CDR3 nucleotides are TGTGCCAGCAGCTCACCCCCTAAAGCGGGAGCAGACAATGAGCAGTTCTTC. The chain employs TRBV7-2 and TRBJ2-1; TRBD2 matches 8 bases. The CDR3 runs 17 residues. CDR1 and CDR2 from the germline V gene are SGHTA and FQGNSA. The junction had 13 bases not matched to a gene; V was cut back by 4 bases and J by 5 bases.

The J gene is TRBJ1-1, the V gene TRBV7-9; D is perhaps TRBD1 (5 bases). Germline V gene sequence: CDR1 SEHNR, CDR2 FQNEAQ (reference sequence). V gave up 8 bases and J gave up 4 bases, with 14 bases separating them. CDR3 length: 13 amino acids. CDR3 residues: CASLPPGLTEAFF. In DNA, the CDR3 is TGTGCCAGCCTCCCCCCAGGGCTCACTGAAGCTTTCTTT.

As to this clone: The same CDR3 arises from other DNA sequences in this sample as well. This chain uses TRBV29-1 with TRBJ2-7, with a weak D call TRBD2 (6 bases). The CDR3 extends over 12 amino acids. Per germline, CDR1 SQVTM and CDR2 ANQGSEA. Deletions cut 3 bases from V and 0 bases from J, with 6 bases between. CDR3 bases: TGCAGCGTTGAGCGGGACTCCTACGAGCAGTACTTC. This encodes CSVERDSYEQYF.

V and J are TRBV5-8 and TRBJ2-7, with 13 bases that match TRBD2. This CDR3 region has 15 residues. V shed 3 bases, J shed 3 bases, and the junction held 3 bases outside the gene matches. The V gene's germline CDR1 is SGHTS and CDR2 YDEGEE. The CDR3, as DNA: TGTGCCAGCAGCTCCTGGACTAGCGGGAGCTACGAGCAGTACTTC. Its protein product is CASSSWTSGSYEQYF.

A word on this clone: Because the CDR3 is missing its conserved closing phenylalanine or tryptophan, this is likely a read error. No DNA is shown, since the ends of the CDR3 on it are uncertain; the CDR3 is the one TCRdb lists. This sequence joins TRBV20-1 and TRBJ1-1. Germline CDR1 is DFQATT and CDR2 is SNEGSKA (reference sequence). Both ends counted, the CDR3 spans 9 residues. CDR3 sequence reads: CSASQGPHL.

The genes are TRBV7-9 and TRBJ2-7; the D gene could be TRBD1 or TRBD2 (5 bases each). Germline V gene lookup returns CDR1 SEHNR and CDR2 FQNEAQ (reference sequence). The CDR3 consists of 15 residues. V lost 5 bases, J lost 3 bases, and 17 bases lay in between. CDR3 DNA: TGTGCCAGCAGCCCCCGGTGGGCAGGGAGCTACGAGCAGTACTTC. Its protein is CASSPRWAGSYEQYF.

The table lists this clone with a count of one. The chain uses TRBV9 and TRBJ2-2, with 9 bases aligning to TRBD2. CDR1 SGDLS and CDR2 YYNGEE come from the germline V gene. CDR3 length equals 19 residues. V gave up 0 bases and J gave up 5 bases; unmatched junction bases: 14. The CDR3 protein is CASSVGSGIVAGGTGELFF. The CDR3 DNA reads TGTGCCAGCAGCGTAGGATCCGGGATAGTGGCGGGAGGGACCGGGGAGCTGTTTTTT.

This clone was counted once. The chain recombines TRBV2 with TRBJ1-1; D is uncertain. The CDR3 is made up of 13 amino acids. From germline, CDR1 is SNHLY and CDR2 FYNNEI. Trimming removed 3 bases at V and 5 bases at J, with 10 bases between. The CDR3 region is CASSEWVMTEAFF. DNA for the CDR3: TGTGCCAGCAGTGAGTGGGTAATGACTGAAGCTTTCTTT.

This chain uses TRBV14 with TRBJ1-2, with 8 bases identical to TRBD1. V shed 6 bases and J 2 bases; nucleotides not matched to a gene: 2. In germline, CDR1 is SGHDN, CDR2 FVKESK. CDR3 size: 13 residues. CDR3 sequence reads: CASRRQGNYGYTF. As DNA, the CDR3 is TGTGCCAGCAGACGACAGGGGAACTATGGCTACACCTTC.